This T cell receptor (beta chain) comes out of a study of blood T cell repertoires in COVID-19. Trimming left V 6 bases short and J 1 base short, with 11 bases between. Germline values: CDR1 MDHEN, CDR2 SYDVKM. The CDR3 sequence is 14 residues long. This clone was observed a single time. The method was immunoSEQ multiplex PCR; TCRdb's version includes in-frame clones alone and lacks a portion of them. The sample shows more than 200,000 clones, around 86% of them seen only once. This chain uses TRBV28 with TRBJ2-3, with D maybe TRBD2 (6 bases). The material sequenced was PBMCs or T cells enriched from blood (not recorded which). The source of this sequence is a woman in her forties or fifties who had recovered from COVID-19. DNA for the CDR3: TGTGCCAGCAGGGGGTTAGCGGGCACAGATACGCAGTATTTT. It specifies CASRGLAGTDTQYF.